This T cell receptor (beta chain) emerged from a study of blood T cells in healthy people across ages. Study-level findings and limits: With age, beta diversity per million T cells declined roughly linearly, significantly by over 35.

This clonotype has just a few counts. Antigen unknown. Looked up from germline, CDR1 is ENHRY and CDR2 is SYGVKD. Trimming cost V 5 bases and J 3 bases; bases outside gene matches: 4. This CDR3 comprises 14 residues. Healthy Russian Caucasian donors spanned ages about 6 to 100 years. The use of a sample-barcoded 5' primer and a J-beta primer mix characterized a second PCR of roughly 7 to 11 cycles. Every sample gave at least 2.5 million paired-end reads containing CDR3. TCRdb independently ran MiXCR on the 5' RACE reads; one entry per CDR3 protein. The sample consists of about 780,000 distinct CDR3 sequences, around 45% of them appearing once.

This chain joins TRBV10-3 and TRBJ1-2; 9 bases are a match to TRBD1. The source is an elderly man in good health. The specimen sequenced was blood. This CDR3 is CAISRTGADYGYTF. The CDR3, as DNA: TGTGCCATCAGTCGGACAGGGGCGGACTATGGCTACACCTTC.